This TCR beta chain was captured in a study of cytomegalovirus exposure and HLA in healthy donors. The PCR had 60 Vbeta and 13 Jbeta primers. Clones were sequenced by immunoSEQ multiplex PCR, and TCRdb holds only the in-frame ones, with some missing. The data show fewer than 150,000 clones, with around 72% seen just once and approximately 8.2% held by the top ten. V was trimmed by 4 bases and J by 7 bases, leaving 13 bases between them. CDR1 and CDR2 (germline): ENHRY, SYGVKD. This CDR3 spans 13 amino acids. The rearrangement uses TRBV10-3 and TRBJ2-5, with a possible D match to TRBD1 (6 bases). This clonotype originated in a woman aged 40 to 49 in good health and CMV-seropositive. The specimen was PBMCs. The CDR3 coding sequence is TGTGCCATCAGTGGGGACACCCAAAGGACCCAGTACTTC. Translating it yields CAISGDTQRTQYF.